The next 13 T cell receptor beta chains were all read from a single sample in a study of Graves' ophthalmopathy and Graves' hyperthyroidism. Beta-chain TCR CDR3 regions were amplified from RNA transcripts. Second-round multiplex PCR came after first-round RT-PCR with HTBI primers. MiXCR, applied by TCRdb to the multiplex PCR reads, yields one record per CDR3 protein. This sample has roughly 610,000 distinct CDR3 sequences; 22% occur once, and the top ten carry approximately 6.5%. The sequenced material came from peripheral blood. The source is a woman aged 18-35 years with stable Graves' hyperthyroidism. Some clones in this sample may be carry-over from other donors' samples.

This clonotype has at least ten counts. The V gene is TRBV7-3, the J gene TRBJ2-2; 7 nucleotides line up with TRBD1. The germline V gene has CDR1 SGHTA and CDR2 FQGTGA. There are 14 residues in the CDR3. The V and J ends lost 5 bases and 4 bases, in that order; junction bases with no gene match: 4. The CDR3 coding sequence is TGTGCCAGCAGCGCCCCAGGGGGCACCGGGGAGCTGTTTTTT. This gives the protein CASSAPGGTGELFF.

This clonotype was detected a few times. The chain has TRBV5-1 and TRBJ2-2; 7 nucleotides agree with TRBD1. The germline V gene has CDR1 SGHRS and CDR2 YFSETQ. The CDR3 has 18 residues. Losses at the gene ends were 2 bases for V and 3 bases for J; bases not matched to a gene: 13. The CDR3 here is CASSFPPIGDRHTGELFF. The DNA for the CDR3 is TGCGCCAGCAGCTTCCCACCCATAGGGGACAGACACACCGGGGAGCTGTTTTTT.

This chain links TRBV25-1 with TRBJ2-7, with a possible D match to TRBD1 (6 bases). V was cut by 4 bases and J by 0 bases, with 7 bases left in between. Germline V gene data show CDR1 as MGHDK and CDR2 as SYGVNS. This CDR3 region has 13 residues. The CDR3 region has the DNA TGTGCCAGCAGTGGGACAGCCTCCTACGAGCAGTACGTC. Protein: CASSGTASYEQYV.

This clonotype was observed at least ten times. This chain uses TRBV29-1 with TRBJ2-4, with 8 bases aligning to TRBD1. CDR3 length: 15 amino acids. V trimming: 1 base; J trimming: 8 bases; junction bases outside the gene matches: 10. The germline V gene has CDR1 SQVTM and CDR2 ANQGSEA. CDR3 in amino acids: CSVEGRQGTVDIQYF. Written as DNA, the CDR3 is TGCAGCGTTGAAGGTCGACAGGGGACCGTGGACATTCAGTACTTC.

There are many counts of this clonotype. This chain joins TRBV18 and TRBJ1-2; a possible D gene is TRBD1 (5 bases). The CDR3 loop spans 16 amino acids. Per germline, CDR1 KGHSH and CDR2 LQKENI. The V end was cut by 5 bases, the J end by 1 base, with 17 bases between. The CDR3 sequence is CASSSLRGRNNYGYTF. Here the CDR3 DNA reads TGTGCCAGCTCATCCCTTCGGGGACGGAATAACTATGGCTACACCTTC.

The chain is built from TRBV6-5 and TRBJ2-7; no reliable D call. Germline V CDR1 and CDR2: MNHEY, SVGAGI. Trimming took 2 bases from V and 3 from J, leaving 11 bases between them. This CDR3 is 14 amino acids long. The CDR3 loop reads CASSYTSTVYEQYF. CDR3 sequence (DNA): TGTGCCAGCAGTTACACCTCGACCGTCTACGAGCAGTACTTC.

This clonotype was detected many times. V gene TRBV7-2 combines with J gene TRBJ1-2, with D possibly matching TRBD1 (5 bases). This CDR3 has 12 amino acids. Per the germline V gene, CDR1 is SGHTA and CDR2 is FQGNSA. V dropped 5 bases and J dropped 8 bases, with 12 bases sitting between them. The CDR3 nucleotides read TGTGCCAGCAGCCCGCAGGGTGAAGGCTACACCTTC. This sequence encodes CASSPQGEGYTF. The full variable domain, in which reference TRBV7-2 and TRBJ1-2 provide the parts outside the CDR3, is GAGVSQSPSNKVTEKGKDVELRCDPISGHTALYWYRQSLGQGLEFLIYFQGNSAPDKSGLPSDRFSAERTGGSVSTLTIQRTQQEDSAVYLCASSPQGEGYTFGSGTRLTVV.

V is TRBV15 and J is TRBJ2-5; possibly TRBD1 or TRBD2 for D (6 bases each). Germline V gene lookup returns CDR1 LNHNV and CDR2 YYDKDF (reference sequence). The ends were cut back, 0 bases at V and 2 bases at J, with 10 bases in the middle. There are 15 residues in the CDR3. The CDR3 loop reads CATSRDRGQQETQYF. The CDR3, as DNA: TGTGCCACCAGCAGAGATCGGGGGCAGCAAGAGACCCAGTACTTC. Combining the CDR3 with reference TRBV15 and TRBJ2-5 gives the whole variable domain DAMVIQNPRYQVTQFGKPVTLSCSQTLNHNVMYWYQQKSSQAPKLLFHYYDKDFNNEADTPDNFQSRRPNTSFCFLDIRSPGLGDTAMYLCATSRDRGQQETQYFGPGTRLLVL.

The chain joins TRBV7-8 to TRBJ2-3; D gene ambiguous. This CDR3 is built from 12 residues. Trimming stripped 1 base from V and 6 bases from J, with 5 bases between. Germline V gene sequence: CDR1 SGHVS, CDR2 FQNEAQ. The CDR3 loop is CASSLGFDTQYF. The CDR3 DNA reads as TGTGCCAGCAGCTTAGGATTCGATACGCAGTATTTT.

The DNA of the CDR3 is TGTGCCAGCAGTTTTGAGGTTGGACCTCTTAACTATGGCTACACCTTC. Its translation is CASSFEVGPLNYGYTF. V usage is TRBV12-3 or TRBV12-4 and J usage is TRBJ1-2; D is uncertain. V was pared by 3 bases and J by 1 base, with 15 bases between. CDR3 length equals 16 residues.

V gene TRBV2 combines with J gene TRBJ2-2; 7 bases align to TRBD1. V shed 8 bases and J 2 bases; nucleotides not matched to a gene: 8. Germline lookup yields CDR1 SNHLY and CDR2 FYNNEI. This CDR3 has 15 amino acids. In DNA, the CDR3 is TGTGCCAGCCGACTTTACAGGGGTAACACCGGGGAGCTGTTTTTT. It is translated as CASRLYRGNTGELFF. The whole variable domain, filled in from reference TRBV2 and TRBJ2-2, reads EPEVTQTPSHQVTQMGQEVILRCVPISNHLYFYWYRQILGQKVEFLVSFYNNEISEKSEIFDDQFSVERPDGSNFTLKIRSTKLEDSAMYFCASRLYRGNTGELFFGEGSRLTVL.

The gene calls are TRBV6-1 and TRBJ2-7, with D perhaps TRBD1 (5 bases). The V end lost 5 bases, the J end lost 6 bases, and 14 bases lay between the germline ends. Germline loops: CDR1 MNHNS, CDR2 SASEGT. The CDR3 covers 13 residues. DNA for the CDR3: TGTGCCAGCAGTCTAGGGGTCCGACGCGAGCAGTACTTC. This encodes CASSLGVRREQYF.

The chain has TRBV7-8 and TRBJ2-3; unclear D gene. Deletions cut 2 bases from V and 10 bases from J, with 13 bases between. The CDR3 covers 13 residues. Germline CDR1 and CDR2: SGHVS and FQNEAQ. In nucleotides, the CDR3 is TGTGCCAGCAGCTTAATATCCGAGGATGCGCAGTATTTT. Its translation is CASSLISEDAQYF.